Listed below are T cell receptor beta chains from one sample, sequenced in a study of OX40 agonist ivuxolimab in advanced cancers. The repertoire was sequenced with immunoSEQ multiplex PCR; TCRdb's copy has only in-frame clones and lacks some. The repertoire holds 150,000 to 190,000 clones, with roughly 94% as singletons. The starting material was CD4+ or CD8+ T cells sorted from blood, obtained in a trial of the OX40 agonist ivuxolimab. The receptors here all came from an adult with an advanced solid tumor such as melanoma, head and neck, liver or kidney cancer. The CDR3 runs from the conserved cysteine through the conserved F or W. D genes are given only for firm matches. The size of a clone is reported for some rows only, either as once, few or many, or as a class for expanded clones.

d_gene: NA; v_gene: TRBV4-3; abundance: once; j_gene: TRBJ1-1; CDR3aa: CASSQDSGRTKAFF; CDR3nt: TGCGCCAGCAGCCAAGATTCTGGACGCACGAAAGCTTTCTTT
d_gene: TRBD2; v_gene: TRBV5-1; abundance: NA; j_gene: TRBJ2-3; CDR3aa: CASSLAVLAGTDTQYF; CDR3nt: TGCGCCAGCAGCTTGGCCGTGTTAGCGGGAACAGATACGCAGTATTTT
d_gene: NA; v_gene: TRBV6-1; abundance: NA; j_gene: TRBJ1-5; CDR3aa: CASSEAGEPQHF; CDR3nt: TGTGCCAGCAGTGAAGCAGGGGAGCCCCAGCATTTT
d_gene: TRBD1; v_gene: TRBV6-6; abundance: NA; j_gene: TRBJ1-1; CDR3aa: CASSRDRGAFF; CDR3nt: TGTGCCAGCAGTCGGGACAGGGGGGCTTTCTTT
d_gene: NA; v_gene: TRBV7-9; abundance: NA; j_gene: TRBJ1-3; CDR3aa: CASSRIISGNTIYF; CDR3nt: TGTGCCAGCAGCCGTATAATCTCTGGAAACACCATATATTTT
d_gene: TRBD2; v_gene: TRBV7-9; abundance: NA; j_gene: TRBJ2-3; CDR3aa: CASKEMSGGTTDTQYF; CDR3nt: TGTGCCAGCAAGGAAATGAGCGGGGGGACCACAGATACGCAGTATTTT
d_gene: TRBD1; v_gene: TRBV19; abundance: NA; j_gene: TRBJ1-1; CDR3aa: CASSSAGTVNTEAFF; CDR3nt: TGTGCCAGTAGTAGCGCCGGGACAGTGAACACTGAAGCTTTCTTT
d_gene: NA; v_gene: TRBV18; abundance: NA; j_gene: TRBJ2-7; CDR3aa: CASSPSDWARGQYF; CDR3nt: TGTGCCAGCTCACCATCCGACTGGGCGAGGGGGCAGTACTTC
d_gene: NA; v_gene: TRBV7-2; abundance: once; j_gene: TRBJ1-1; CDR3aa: CASSLEAGRTEAFF; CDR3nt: TGTGCCAGCAGCTTAGAGGCAGGGAGGACTGAAGCTTTCTTT
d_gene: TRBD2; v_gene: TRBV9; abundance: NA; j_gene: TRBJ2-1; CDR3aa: CASSHNRGTSLYNEQFF; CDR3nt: TGTGCCAGCAGCCATAATCGCGGGACTAGCCTCTACAATGAGCAGTTCTTC
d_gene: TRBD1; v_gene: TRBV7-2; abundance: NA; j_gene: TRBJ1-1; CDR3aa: CASTRGAGGTEAFF; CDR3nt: TGTGCCAGCACCCGAGGGGCAGGGGGCACTGAAGCTTTCTTT
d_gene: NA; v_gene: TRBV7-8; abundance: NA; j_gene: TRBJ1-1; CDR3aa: CASSPRVARQPSTEAFF; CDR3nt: TGTGCCAGCAGCCCCCGGGTGGCCAGACAACCATCCACTGAAGCTTTCTTT
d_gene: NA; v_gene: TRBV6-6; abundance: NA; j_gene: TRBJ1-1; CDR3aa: CASTNGGPMNTEAFF; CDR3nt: TGTGCCAGCACTAACGGGGGGCCAATGAACACTGAAGCTTTCTTT
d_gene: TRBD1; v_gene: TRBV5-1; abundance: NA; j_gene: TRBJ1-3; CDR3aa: CASSYGGQGVTNTIYF; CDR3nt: TGCGCCAGCAGCTACGGGGGACAGGGGGTAACAAACACCATATATTTT
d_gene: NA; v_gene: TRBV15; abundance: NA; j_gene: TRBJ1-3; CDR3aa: CATSRDHGTGNTIYF; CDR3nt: TGTGCCACCAGCAGAGATCACGGGACGGGAAACACCATATATTTT
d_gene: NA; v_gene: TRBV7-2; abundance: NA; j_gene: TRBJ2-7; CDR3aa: CASSPRRAGKTYEQYF; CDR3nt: TGTGCCAGCAGCCCTAGGCGGGCAGGGAAAACCTACGAGCAGTACTTC
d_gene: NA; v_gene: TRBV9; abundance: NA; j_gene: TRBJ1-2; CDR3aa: CASSLLGQGIGYGYTF; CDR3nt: TGTGCCAGCAGCCTACTGGGGCAGGGGATCGGGTACGGCTACACCTTC
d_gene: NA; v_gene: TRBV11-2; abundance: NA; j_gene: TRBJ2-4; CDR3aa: CASSPALAKNIQYF; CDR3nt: TGTGCCAGCAGCCCTGCGCTAGCCAAAAACATTCAGTACTTC
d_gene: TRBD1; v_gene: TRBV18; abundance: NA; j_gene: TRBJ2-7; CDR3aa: CASSPGTGSYEQYF; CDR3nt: TGTGCCAGCTCACCCGGGACAGGCTCCTACGAGCAGTACTTC
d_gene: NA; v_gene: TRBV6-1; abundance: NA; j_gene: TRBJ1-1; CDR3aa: CATTATDTEAFF; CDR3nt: TGTGCCACCACCGCAACAGACACTGAAGCTTTCTTT
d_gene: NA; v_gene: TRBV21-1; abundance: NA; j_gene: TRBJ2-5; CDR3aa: CASSIYPPVRDRERDSQYF; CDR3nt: TGTGCCAGCAGCATATACCCCCCCGTCCGGGACAGGGAAAGGGATTCCCAGTACTTC
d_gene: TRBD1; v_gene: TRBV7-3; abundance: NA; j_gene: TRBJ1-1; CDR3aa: CASSSGDRLGTNTEAFF; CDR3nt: TGTGCCAGCAGCTCGGGGGACAGGTTAGGAACGAACACTGAAGCTTTCTTT
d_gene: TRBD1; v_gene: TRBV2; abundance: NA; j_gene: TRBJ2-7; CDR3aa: CASSKDRTGSEQYF; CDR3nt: TGTGCCAGCAGTAAGGACAGGACAGGGAGCGAGCAGTACTTC
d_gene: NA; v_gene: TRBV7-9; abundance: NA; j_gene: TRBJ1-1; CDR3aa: CASSLVSEAFF; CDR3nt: TGTGCCAGCAGCTTGGTTTCTGAAGCTTTCTTT
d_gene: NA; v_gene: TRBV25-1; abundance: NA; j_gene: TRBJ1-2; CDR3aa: CASSGSPRGGGYTF; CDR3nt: TGTGCCAGCAGTGGATCCCCACGTGGGGGTGGCTACACCTTC
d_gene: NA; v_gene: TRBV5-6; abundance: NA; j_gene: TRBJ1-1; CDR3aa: CASSLTVEAFF; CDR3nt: TGTGCCAGCAGCTTGACAGTCGAAGCTTTCTTT
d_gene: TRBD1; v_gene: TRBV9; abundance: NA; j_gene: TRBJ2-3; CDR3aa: CASSATTGVVADTQYF; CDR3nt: TGTGCCAGCAGCGCCACGACAGGGGTCGTCGCAGATACGCAGTATTTT
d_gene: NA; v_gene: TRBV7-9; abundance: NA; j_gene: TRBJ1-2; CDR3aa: CASSLVGSSNYGYTF; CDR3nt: TGTGCCAGCAGCTTAGTGGGCAGCTCTAACTATGGCTACACCTTC